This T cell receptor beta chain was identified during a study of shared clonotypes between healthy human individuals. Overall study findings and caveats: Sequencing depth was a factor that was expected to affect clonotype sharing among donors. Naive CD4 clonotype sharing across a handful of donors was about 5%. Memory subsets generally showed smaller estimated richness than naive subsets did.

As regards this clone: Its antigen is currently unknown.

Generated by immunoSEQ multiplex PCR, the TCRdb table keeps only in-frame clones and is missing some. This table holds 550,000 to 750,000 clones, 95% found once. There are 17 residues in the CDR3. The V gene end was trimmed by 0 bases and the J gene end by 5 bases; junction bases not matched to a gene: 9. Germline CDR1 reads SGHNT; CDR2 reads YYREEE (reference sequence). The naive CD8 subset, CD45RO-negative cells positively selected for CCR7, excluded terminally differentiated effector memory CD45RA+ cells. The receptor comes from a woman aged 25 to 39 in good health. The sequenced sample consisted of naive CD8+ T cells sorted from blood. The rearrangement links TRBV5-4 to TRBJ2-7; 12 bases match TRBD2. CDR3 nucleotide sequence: TGTGCCAGCAGCTTGGCTCTAGCGGGAGGGCGCATCCACGAGCAGTACTTC. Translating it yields CASSLALAGGRIHEQYF.